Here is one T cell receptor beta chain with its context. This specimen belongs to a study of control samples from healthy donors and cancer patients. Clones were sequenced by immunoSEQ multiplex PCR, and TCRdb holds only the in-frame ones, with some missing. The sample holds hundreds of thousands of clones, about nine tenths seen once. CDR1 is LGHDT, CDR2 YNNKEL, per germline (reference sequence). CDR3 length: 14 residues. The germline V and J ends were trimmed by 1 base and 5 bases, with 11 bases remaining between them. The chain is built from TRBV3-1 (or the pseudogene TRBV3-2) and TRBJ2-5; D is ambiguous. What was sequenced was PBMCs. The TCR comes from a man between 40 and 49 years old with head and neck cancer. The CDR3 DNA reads TGTGCCAGCAGCCAAGTCGGCGATGCGGAGACCCAGTACTTC. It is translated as CASSQVGDAETQYF.